This TCR beta chain was obtained from a study of cytomegalovirus exposure and HLA in healthy donors. From germline, CDR1 is LNHDA and CDR2 SQIVND (reference sequence). The ends lost 5 bases at V and 4 bases at J; junction bases unmatched: 10. The CDR3 runs to 15 residues. The PCR made use of 60 Vbeta and 13 Jbeta primers. The repertoire was sequenced with immunoSEQ multiplex PCR; TCRdb's copy has only in-frame clones and lacks some. The sample contains approximately 90,000 clones, roughly 79% of which appear only once. About this clone itself: Its antigen remains unknown.

Participants comprised healthy donors of bone marrow. Overall study findings and caveats: Among donors in an Asian-associated ancestry cluster, a later analysis reportedly found fewer N-insertions than the roughly 610-donor mean. Most TCR sequences were seen very rarely across donors, but some public TCRs occurred in many. For TCR beta chains, V- and J-gene trimming was later linked to a missense DCLRE1C variant.

The chain combines TRBV19 with TRBJ1-2, with TRBD1 matching 7 bases. The sample comprised PBMCs. The source of this sequence is a male donor in good health and CMV-seronegative. CDR3 coding DNA: TGTGCCAGTAGTCCGTACCCCGGGACAGTCTATGGCTACACCTTC. The encoded protein is CASSPYPGTVYGYTF.